The 11 T cell receptor beta chains below all came from one sample that was sequenced in a study of control samples from healthy donors and cancer patients. Assay used: immunoSEQ multiplex PCR; TCRdb lists only in-frame clones, some missing. The table lists 260,000 or so clones, almost 85% of them singletons. The specimen sequenced was PBMCs. The receptors stem from an older woman with lung cancer.

Regarding this clone: This specimen includes other DNA sequences encoding the same CDR3. The CDR3 coding sequence is TGTGCCAGCAGTCGAGACAGTAATCAGCCCCAGCATTTT. Residues: CASSRDSNQPQHF. The chain uses TRBV12-3 or TRBV12-4 and TRBJ1-5; TRBD1 is a possible D gene (5 bases). The V and J ends lost 5 bases and 4 bases respectively, with 9 bases between them. This CDR3 has 13 amino acids.

The chain links TRBV5-1 to TRBJ1-1; no firm D call. V was cut by 2 bases and J by 0 bases, with 8 bases left in between. Germline values: CDR1 SGHRS, CDR2 YFSETQ. CDR3 length: 14 amino acids. CDR3 nucleotide sequence: TGCGCCAGCAGCTTCGAACACCTGAACACTGAAGCTTTCTTT. As protein: CASSFEHLNTEAFF.

This clone was observed at least ten times. The CDR3 DNA reads TGTGCCAGCAGCTTTTGGAGAACCGGGGAGCTGTTTTTT. Its translation is CASSFWRTGELFF. This chain joins TRBV7-3 and TRBJ2-2; D is unresolved. In germline, CDR1 is SGHTA, CDR2 FQGTGA. The CDR3 loop spans 13 amino acids. Trimming left V 3 bases short and J 5 bases short, with 7 bases between.

The chain carries TRBV6-6 and TRBJ1-5, with D unclear. The V end lost 0 bases, the J end lost 10 bases, and 7 bases lay between the germline ends. CDR1 is MNHNY, CDR2 SVGAGI, per germline (reference sequence). The CDR3 is 12 residues long. The CDR3 coding sequence is TGTGCCAGCAGTTACTCGATAAACCCCCAGCATTTT. Translating gives CASSYSINPQHF.

This chain uses TRBV7-2 with TRBJ1-2; D call uncertain. Trimming removed 0 bases at V and 4 bases at J, with 9 bases between. This CDR3 has 14 residues. Germline lookup yields CDR1 SGHTA and CDR2 FQGNSA. The CDR3, as DNA: TGTGCCAGCAGCTTAGCGCGGAAATTCTATGGCTACACCTTC. Its translation is CASSLARKFYGYTF.

V gene TRBV9 combines with J gene TRBJ2-5; weak D call: TRBD2 (6 bases). The germline V and J ends were trimmed by 3 bases and 2 bases, with 11 bases remaining between them. The CDR3 is made up of 14 amino acids. Germline V gene data show CDR1 as SGDLS and CDR2 as YYNGEE. CDR3 residues: CASSEAGSQETQYF. In DNA, the CDR3 is TGTGCCAGCAGCGAGGCGGGGTCTCAAGAGACCCAGTACTTC.

The rearrangement uses TRBV7-9 and TRBJ1-5, with no clear D. CDR1 SEHNR and CDR2 FQNEAQ come from the germline V gene (reference sequence). CDR3 length: 16 amino acids. Between the trimmed V and J ends, which lost 1 base and 3 bases, there was a span of 13 bases. As DNA, the CDR3 is TGTGCCAGCAGCTTAGATATAGGGCAGGCCAATCAGCCCCAGCATTTT. Translated, it gives CASSLDIGQANQPQHF.

This chain joins TRBV19 and TRBJ2-6; D ambiguous. V lost 4 bases and J 1 base, leaving 11 bases between the germline ends. The germline V gene has CDR1 LNHDA and CDR2 SQIVND (reference sequence). CDR3 length: 16 amino acids. The CDR3 is CASSTTTTSGANVLTF. In DNA, the CDR3 is TGTGCCAGTAGTACCACCACAACGTCTGGGGCCAACGTCCTGACTTTC.

This chain joins TRBV10-1 and TRBJ2-2; D is possibly TRBD1 (6 bases). The CDR3 is 13 residues long. Germline V gene lookup returns CDR1 WNHNN and CDR2 SYGVQD (reference sequence). V lost 6 bases and J 4 bases, leaving 9 bases between the germline ends. The CDR3 DNA follows: TGCGCCAGCAGCCAACAGGGCACCGGGGAGCTGTTTTTT. Translated: CASSQQGTGELFF.

The J gene is TRBJ1-2, the V gene TRBV6-1; D is ambiguous. The germline V and J ends were trimmed by 2 bases and 7 bases, with 2 bases remaining between them. The CDR3 length is 10 residues. CDR1 MNHNS and CDR2 SASEGT come from the germline V gene. The CDR3, as DNA: TGTGCCAGCAGTGAAACTGGCTACACCTTC. Its protein product is CASSETGYTF.

The V call is TRBV5-1, the J call TRBJ2-5, with no clear D. V was clipped by 4 bases and J by 7 bases, with 14 bases between them. The CDR3 runs 13 residues. Looked up from germline, CDR1 is SGHRS and CDR2 is YFSETQ. CDR3 nucleotide sequence: TGCGCCAGCAGCGCGGACGTAGAAGGGACCCAGTACTTC. This gives the protein CASSADVEGTQYF.